This T cell receptor beta chain was retrieved from a study of CD8 T cells in Susac syndrome. The authors carried out high-throughput sequencing of TCR beta. They applied it to CD8+ and CD4+ T cells obtained from blood. The study used treatment-naive patients who had stable or active relapsing-remitting disease as multiple sclerosis controls. The CD8+ and CD4+ T cells were isolated magnetically using a negative isolation approach, whereas the TEMRA cells were enriched by FACS. This CDR3 is 14 amino acids long. V lost 2 bases, J lost 0 bases, and 6 bases lay in between. Germline loops: CDR1 MNHNY, CDR2 SVGAGI (reference sequence). An input of 0.5 to 1 ug of RNA was subjected to reverse transcription using random hexamers. Multiplex immunoSEQ PCR targeted 54 Vbeta and 13 Jbeta TCR beta segments. TCRdb called the immunoSEQ multiplex PCR reads again in MiXCR, with one record for every CDR3 protein. The table shows nearly 200,000 distinct CDR3 sequences, with about 96% occurring only once.

The chain links TRBV6-6 to TRBJ2-3, with D uncertain. Sequenced: CD4+ T cells from PBMCs. The TCR originated in a human donor with multiple sclerosis. CDR3 region: CASSYLDSTDTQYF. The CDR3 nucleotides are TGTGCCAGCAGTTACCTTGACAGCACAGATACGCAGTATTTT.